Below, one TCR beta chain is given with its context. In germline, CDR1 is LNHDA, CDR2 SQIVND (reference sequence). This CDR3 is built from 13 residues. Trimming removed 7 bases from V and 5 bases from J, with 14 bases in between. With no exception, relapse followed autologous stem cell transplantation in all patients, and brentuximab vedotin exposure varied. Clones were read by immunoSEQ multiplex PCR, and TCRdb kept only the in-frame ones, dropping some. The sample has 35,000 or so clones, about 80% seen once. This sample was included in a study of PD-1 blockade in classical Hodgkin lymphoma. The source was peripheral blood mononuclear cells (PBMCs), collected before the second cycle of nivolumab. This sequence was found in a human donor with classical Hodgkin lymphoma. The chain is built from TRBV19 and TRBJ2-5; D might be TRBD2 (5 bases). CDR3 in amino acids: CASIPPGGETQYF. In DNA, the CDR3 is TGTGCCAGTATCCCCCCGGGCGGGGAGACCCAGTACTTC. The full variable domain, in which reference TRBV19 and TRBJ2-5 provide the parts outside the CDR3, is DGGITQSPKYLFRKEGQNVTLSCEQNLNHDAMYWYRQDPGQGLRLIYYSQIVNDFQKGDIAEGYSVSREKKESFPLTVTSAQKNPTAFYLCASIPPGGETQYFGPGTRLLVL.